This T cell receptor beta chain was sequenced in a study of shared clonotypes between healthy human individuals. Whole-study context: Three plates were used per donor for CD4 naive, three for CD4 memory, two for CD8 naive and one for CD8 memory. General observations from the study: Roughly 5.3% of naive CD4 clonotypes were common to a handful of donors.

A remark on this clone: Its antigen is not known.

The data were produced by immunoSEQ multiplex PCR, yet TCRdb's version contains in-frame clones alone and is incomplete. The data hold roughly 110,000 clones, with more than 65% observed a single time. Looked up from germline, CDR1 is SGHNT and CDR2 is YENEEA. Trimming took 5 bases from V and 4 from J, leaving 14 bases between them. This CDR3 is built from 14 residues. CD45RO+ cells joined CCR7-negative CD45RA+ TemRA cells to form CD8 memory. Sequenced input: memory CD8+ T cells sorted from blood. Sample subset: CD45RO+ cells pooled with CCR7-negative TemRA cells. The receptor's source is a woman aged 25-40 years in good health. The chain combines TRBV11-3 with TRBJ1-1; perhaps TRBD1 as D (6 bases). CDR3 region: CASSLAGAATEAFF. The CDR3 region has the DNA TGTGCCAGCAGCCTTGCAGGGGCGGCCACTGAAGCTTTCTTT. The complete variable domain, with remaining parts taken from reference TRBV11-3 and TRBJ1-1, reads EAGVVQSPRYKIIEKKQPVAFWCNPISGHNTLYWYLQNLGQGPELLIRYENEEAVDDSQLPKDRFSAERLKGVDSTLKIQPAELGDSAVYLCASSLAGAATEAFFGQGTRLTVV.